One sample yielded the 4 T cell receptor beta chains listed below, sequenced in a study of blood T cell repertoires in COVID-19. The data were produced by immunoSEQ multiplex PCR, yet TCRdb's version contains in-frame clones alone and is incomplete. The data hold about 83,000 clones, with about 82% observed a single time. Material: peripheral blood. These receptors were collected from an elderly woman with acute or convalescent COVID-19.

V gene TRBV11-3 combines with J gene TRBJ1-2; D is unresolved. The germline gives CDR1 SGHNT, CDR2 YENEEA. The CDR3 extends over 13 amino acids. Trimming stripped 0 bases from V and 4 bases from J, with 6 bases between. CDR3 coding DNA: TGTGCCAGCAGCTTAGAGGAGGGCTATGGCTACACCTTC. This gives the protein CASSLEEGYGYTF. The full variable domain, its missing parts supplied by reference TRBV11-3 and TRBJ1-2, is EAGVVQSPRYKIIEKKQPVAFWCNPISGHNTLYWYLQNLGQGPELLIRYENEEAVDDSQLPKDRFSAERLKGVDSTLKIQPAELGDSAVYLCASSLEEGYGYTFGSGTRLTVV.

The chain has TRBV6-2 or TRBV6-3 and TRBJ2-7, with D hard to call. The germline gives CDR1 MNHEY, CDR2 SVGEGT. The CDR3 spans 14 residues. Trimming took 3 bases from V and 4 from J, leaving 13 bases between them. The CDR3 nucleotides are TGTGCCAGCAGTTATATCGACCCAGGATACGAGCAGTACTTC. It codes for CASSYIDPGYEQYF.

The J gene is TRBJ2-1, the V gene TRBV24-1; no definite D call. The V and J ends lost 6 bases and 5 bases respectively, with 4 bases between them. CDR1 is KGHDR, CDR2 SFDVKD, per germline. The CDR3 consists of 11 residues. The CDR3 loop reads CATSRDNEQFF. As DNA, the CDR3 is TGTGCCACCAGTCGGGACAATGAGCAGTTCTTC.

V gene TRBV11-3 combines with J gene TRBJ2-7; 9 nucleotides agree with TRBD1. Germline loops: CDR1 SGHNT, CDR2 YENEEA. V lost 7 bases to trimming and J lost 0 bases; unmatched junction nucleotides: 1. The CDR3 extends over 13 amino acids. CDR3 loop: CASTTGGSYEQYF. The CDR3, as DNA: TGTGCCAGCACGACAGGGGGCTCCTACGAGCAGTACTTC.